What follows describes a single TCR beta chain. Its antigen is not known. The junction does not match germline at one end; this may be a read error. Germline V CDR1 and CDR2: MNHNS, SASEGT. The CDR3 totals 15 residues. This sample is drawn from a study of identical twins. With template switching, a universal primer site was added, and the cDNA carried unique molecular identifiers. TCRdb ran MiXCR on the 5' RACE reads and lists one entry per CDR3 protein. In the table there are 1.5 million to 2 million distinct CDR3 sequences, roughly a third of which are singletons. General study findings and limits: Twins' excess sharing was less marked for out-of-frame beta sequences.

The sequence was obtained from a newborn girl in good health. The sequenced material came from cord blood. The genes are TRBV6-1 and TRBJ1-4; D is unclear. The CDR3 here is CASSEGPSQNEKLSF. Written as DNA, the CDR3 is TGTGCCAGCAGTGAAGGACCAAGCCAAAACGAAAAACTGTCTTTT.